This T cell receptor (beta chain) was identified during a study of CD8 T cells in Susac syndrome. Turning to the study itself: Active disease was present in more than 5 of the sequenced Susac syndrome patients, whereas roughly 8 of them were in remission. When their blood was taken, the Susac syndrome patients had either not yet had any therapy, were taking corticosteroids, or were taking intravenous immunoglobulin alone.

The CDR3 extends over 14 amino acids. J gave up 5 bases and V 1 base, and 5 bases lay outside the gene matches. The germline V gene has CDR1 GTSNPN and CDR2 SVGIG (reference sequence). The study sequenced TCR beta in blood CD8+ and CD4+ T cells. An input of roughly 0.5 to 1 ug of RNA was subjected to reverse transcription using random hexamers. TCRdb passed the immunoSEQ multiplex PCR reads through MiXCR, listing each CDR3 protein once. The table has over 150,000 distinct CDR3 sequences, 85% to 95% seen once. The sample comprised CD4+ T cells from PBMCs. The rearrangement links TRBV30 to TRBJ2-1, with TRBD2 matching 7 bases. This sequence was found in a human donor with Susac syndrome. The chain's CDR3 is CAWSDGLGHNEQFF. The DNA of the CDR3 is TGTGCCTGGAGTGATGGACTAGGCCACAATGAGCAGTTCTTC.